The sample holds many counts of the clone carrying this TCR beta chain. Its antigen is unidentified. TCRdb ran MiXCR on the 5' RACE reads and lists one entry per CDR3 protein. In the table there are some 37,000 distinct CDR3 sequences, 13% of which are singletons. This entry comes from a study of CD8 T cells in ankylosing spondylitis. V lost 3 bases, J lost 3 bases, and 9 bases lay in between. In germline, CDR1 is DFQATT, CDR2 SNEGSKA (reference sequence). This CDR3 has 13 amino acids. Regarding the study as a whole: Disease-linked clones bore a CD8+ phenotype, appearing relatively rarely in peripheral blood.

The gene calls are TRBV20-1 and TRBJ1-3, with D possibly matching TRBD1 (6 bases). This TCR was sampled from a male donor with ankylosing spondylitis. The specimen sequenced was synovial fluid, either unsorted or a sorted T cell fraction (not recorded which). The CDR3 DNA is TGCAGTGCTAGCCGGGACAATGGAAACACCATATATTTT. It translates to CSASRDNGNTIYF.